One and the same sample provided the 31 T cell receptor beta chains below, sequenced in a study of vaccination and CD4 T cells after COVID-19. These TCRs are of unknown antigen specificity. Documented treatment: roughly nine-day PBMC culture with coronavirus spike peptide pools or control peptides (ViraFEST assay). Sequencing of the DNA from cultured CD4+ T cells was carried out with the Oncomine TCR Beta short-read assay. Each CDR3 protein is one row after TCRdb ran MiXCR on the PCR reads. The data contain over 10,000 distinct CDR3 sequences, roughly two thirds of them singletons. Material for sequencing was CD4+ T cells from blood, cultured in vitro. The receptors shown here come from a human donor who had recovered from COVID-19.

This chain joins TRBV25-1 and TRBJ2-2; tentatively, D is TRBD2 (5 bases). CDR1 MGHDK and CDR2 SYGVNS come from the germline V gene. The V end was cut by 3 bases, the J end by 6 bases, with 14 bases between. The CDR3 totals 15 residues. The CDR3 reads CASSDGISYAGELFF. CDR3 in DNA: TGTGCCAGCAGTGACGGGATCTCTTACGCCGGGGAGCTGTTTTTT.

The chain is built from TRBV6-5 and TRBJ2-5; 9 bases are shared with TRBD1. Looked up from germline, CDR1 is MNHEY and CDR2 is SVGAGI. Trimming took 0 bases from V and 5 from J; bases not matched to a gene: 4. This CDR3 has 15 residues. CDR3 loop: CASSYSLGTGETQYF. CDR3 in DNA: TGTGCCAGCAGTTACTCGCTTGGGACAGGGGAGACCCAGTACTTC.

There are a few counts of this clonotype. This chain links TRBV20-1 with TRBJ2-5; TRBD2 matches 7 bases. This CDR3 is 15 amino acids long. Trimming at V came to 0 bases and at J to 8 bases, leaving 12 bases not matched to a gene. Germline V lookup: CDR1 DFQATT, CDR2 SNEGSKA (reference sequence). The CDR3 here is CSARDASSGGVTQYF. The CDR3 DNA is TGCAGTGCTAGAGATGCCTCTAGCGGAGGGGTAACCCAGTACTTC.

The chain couples TRBV27 to TRBJ2-7; TRBD1 is a possible D gene (7 bases). The CDR3 runs to 16 residues. Per the germline V gene, CDR1 is MNHEY and CDR2 is SMNVEV (reference sequence). Trimming left V 3 bases short and J 7 bases short, with 22 bases between. The CDR3 nucleotides are TGTGCCAGCAGTTTGGAGGGGGGTACAGGGGCGAGGGAGCAGTACTTC. Residues: CASSLEGGTGAREQYF.

This rearrangement joins TRBV6-1 to TRBJ1-1; 7 nucleotides match TRBD1. Looked up from germline, CDR1 is MNHNS and CDR2 is SASEGT. After removal of 7 bases from V and 5 bases from J, the junction contained 7 bases not matched to a gene. There are 13 residues in the CDR3. DNA for the CDR3: TGTGCCAGCACTCAAAACAGGGGAACTGAAGCTTTCTTT. Translating it yields CASTQNRGTEAFF.

The rearrangement uses TRBV7-2 and TRBJ2-7, with TRBD2 matching over 11 bases. The germline CDR1 and CDR2 sequences are SGHTA and FQGNSA. V shed 4 bases, J shed 2 bases, and the junction held 7 bases outside the gene matches. This CDR3 comprises 16 residues. CDR3 region: CASSSIPTSGTYEQYF. In DNA, the CDR3 is TGTGCCAGCAGCTCCATCCCGACTAGCGGGACCTACGAGCAGTACTTC. The whole variable domain, filled in from reference TRBV7-2 and TRBJ2-7, reads GAGVSQSPSNKVTEKGKDVELRCDPISGHTALYWYRQSLGQGLEFLIYFQGNSAPDKSGLPSDRFSAERTGGSVSTLTIQRTQQEDSAVYLCASSSIPTSGTYEQYFGPGTRLTVT.

In this sample, this clonotype turned up a few times. The chain is built from TRBV6-5 and TRBJ1-2; 10 bases are shared with TRBD1. V lost 2 bases and J lost 6; bases outside the gene matches: 0. This CDR3 is built from 13 residues. Germline CDR1 and CDR2: MNHEY and SVGAGI. The CDR3 spells CASSYDRGHGYTF. CDR3 sequence (DNA): TGTGCCAGCAGTTACGACAGGGGGCATGGCTACACCTTC.

This clonotype has just a few counts. The CDR3 reads CASSQRTSQRTEAFF. CDR3 nucleotides: TGTGCCAGCAGCCAGAGGACATCCCAGAGGACTGAAGCTTTCTTT. J is TRBJ1-1 and V is TRBV7-6; possible D gene TRBD1, 5 bases. The CDR3 consists of 15 residues. Trimming left V 5 bases short and J 5 bases short, with 18 bases between. Germline CDR1 is SGHVS and CDR2 is FNYEAQ.

The sample holds a few counts of this clonotype. At one end the junction does not follow the germline gene, possibly because of a read error. CDR3 sequence: CASSTRQLNQPQHF. In DNA form, the CDR3 reads TGTGCCAGTAGTACCAGACAGCTCAATCAACCCCAGCATTTT. The genes are TRBV19 and TRBJ1-5; possible D gene TRBD1, 5 bases. The length of the CDR3 is 14 residues. CDR1 LNHDA and CDR2 SQIVND come from the germline V gene (reference sequence).

V and J are TRBV7-3 and TRBJ2-7; D possibly corresponds to TRBD1 (5 bases). V was clipped by 1 base and J by 6 bases, with 13 bases between them. The CDR3 has 14 amino acids. Germline V gives CDR1 SGHTA, CDR2 FQGTGA. The CDR3 loop is CASSLRGRVSEQYF. The DNA for the CDR3 is TGTGCCAGCAGCTTAAGGGGCAGGGTGAGCGAGCAGTACTTC.

In this sample, this clonotype turned up a few times. This chain links TRBV5-1 with TRBJ2-7; D perhaps matches TRBD1 (6 bases). Per the germline V gene, CDR1 is SGHRS and CDR2 is YFSETQ. V was trimmed by 0 bases and J by 2 bases, leaving 12 bases between them. The CDR3 has 15 residues. The CDR3 region has the DNA TGCGCCAGCAGCTTGGTACCGGGACATGCCTACGAGCAGTACTTC. Encoded protein: CASSLVPGHAYEQYF.

This clonotype has a handful of counts. This chain connects TRBV27 to TRBJ2-7, with D possibly being TRBD1 or TRBD2 (5 bases each). Deletions cut 2 bases from V and 2 bases from J, with 10 bases between. This CDR3 is built from 14 residues. Germline V gives CDR1 MNHEY, CDR2 SMNVEV (reference sequence). CDR3 protein: CASSLQQGPYEQYF. The CDR3 bases are TGTGCCAGCAGTTTACAGCAGGGACCCTACGAGCAGTACTTC.

This clonotype was detected only a few times. This sequence joins TRBV7-2 and TRBJ1-5; D gene unclear. The V end lost 5 bases, the J end lost 5 bases, and 16 bases lay between the germline ends. There are 15 residues in the CDR3. From germline, CDR1 is SGHTA and CDR2 FQGNSA. The CDR3 sequence: CASSPPGGAYQPQHF. The CDR3 nucleotides read TGTGCCAGCAGCCCCCCAGGCGGTGCCTATCAGCCCCAGCATTTT.

V and J are TRBV11-3 and TRBJ1-1; D uncertain. This CDR3 is built from 15 residues. Germline V lookup: CDR1 SGHNT, CDR2 YENEEA. V was pared by 1 base and J by 3 bases, with 12 bases between. The CDR3 spells CASSLGGGRDTEAFF. The CDR3 DNA follows: TGTGCCAGCAGCTTAGGGGGTGGGCGGGACACTGAAGCTTTCTTT.

This clonotype was found a few times. The J gene is TRBJ1-1, the V gene TRBV5-1; 7 nucleotides line up with TRBD1. Germline CDR1 is SGHRS and CDR2 is YFSETQ. The CDR3 is made up of 16 amino acids. Losses at the gene ends were 4 bases for V and 1 base for J; bases not matched to a gene: 10. The CDR3 region is CASSTPTGSPNTEAFF. The CDR3 DNA reads TGCGCCAGCAGCACACCGACAGGGAGCCCGAACACTGAAGCTTTCTTT. The whole variable domain, filled in from reference TRBV5-1 and TRBJ1-1, reads KAGVTQTPRYLIKTRGQQVTLSCSPISGHRSVSWYQQTPGQGLQFLFEYFSETQRNKGNFPGRFSGRQFSNSRSEMNVSTLELGDSALYLCASSTPTGSPNTEAFFGQGTRLTVV.

The chain combines TRBV7-9 with TRBJ1-1; no firm D call. Trimming removed 6 bases at V and 3 bases at J, with 14 bases between. The CDR3 is made up of 14 amino acids. Germline-derived CDR1 and CDR2 are SEHNR and FQNEAQ (reference sequence). CDR3 bases: TGTGCCAGCAGACGATCGAGGGATCACACTGAAGCTTTCTTT. Translated, it gives CASRRSRDHTEAFF.

The rearrangement links TRBV27 to TRBJ1-2; TRBD1 aligns across 9 bases. This CDR3 region has 15 residues. Trimming cost V 0 bases and J 5 bases; bases outside gene matches: 4. From germline, CDR1 is MNHEY and CDR2 SMNVEV (reference sequence). CDR3 nucleotides: TGTGCCAGCAGTTTATCTACAGGGGGCCGGTATGGCTACACCTTC. Its protein is CASSLSTGGRYGYTF.

This clonotype was counted only a few times. This chain links TRBV2 with TRBJ1-5; D is unclear. Germline values: CDR1 SNHLY, CDR2 FYNNEI. The CDR3 runs 12 residues. Trimming shortened V by 8 bases and J by 3 bases, and 8 bases separated the two germline ends. The CDR3 protein is CASGVTNQPQHF. Written as DNA, the CDR3 is TGTGCCAGCGGAGTGACCAATCAGCCCCAGCATTTT. Combining the CDR3 with reference TRBV2 and TRBJ1-5 gives the whole variable domain EPEVTQTPSHQVTQMGQEVILRCVPISNHLYFYWYRQILGQKVEFLVSFYNNEISEKSEIFDDQFSVERPDGSNFTLKIRSTKLEDSAMYFCASGVTNQPQHFGDGTRLSIL.

By frequency in the sample, this clonotype is large. The chain employs TRBV6-2 or TRBV6-3 and TRBJ2-3; TRBD2 aligns across 7 bases. This CDR3 has 15 residues. With V trimmed by 6 bases and J by 4 bases, 10 bases remained unmatched. The germline CDR1 and CDR2 sequences are MNHEY and SVGEGT. The CDR3 is CASSPRAGVSDTQYF. The CDR3 DNA reads as TGTGCCAGCAGCCCGCGGGCGGGGGTCTCAGATACGCAGTATTTT.

This chain connects TRBV2 to TRBJ2-7; 12 nucleotides agree with TRBD1. Germline CDR1 reads SNHLY; CDR2 reads FYNNEI. This CDR3 has 13 amino acids. The V and J ends lost 10 bases and 6 bases, in that order; junction bases with no gene match: 7. The CDR3 DNA reads TGTGCCACCCGCCGGGACAGGGGGCGCGAGCAGTACTTC. As protein: CATRRDRGREQYF.

In its sample, this clonotype was seen a few times. V and J are TRBV7-9 and TRBJ2-1; 9 bases are shared with TRBD1. CDR3 size: 15 residues. Trimming took 1 base from V and 8 from J; bases not matched to a gene: 6. Germline V gene sequence: CDR1 SEHNR, CDR2 FQNEAQ (reference sequence). The CDR3 DNA is TGTGCCAGCAGCTTAGGGGGACAGGGAATTGATGAGCAGTTCTTC. This codes for CASSLGGQGIDEQFF.

The V call is TRBV2, the J call TRBJ2-7, with TRBD2 identical over 7 bases. The CDR3 covers 15 residues. With 6 bases clipped from V and 2 bases from J, the junction kept 10 bases outside the gene matches. Germline CDR1 is SNHLY and CDR2 is FYNNEI. DNA of the CDR3: TGTGCCAGCAGGCCGTGGCTAGCGGTAACCTACGAGCAGTACTTC. This sequence encodes CASRPWLAVTYEQYF. Supplemented by reference TRBV2 and TRBJ2-7, the full variable domain reads EPEVTQTPSHQVTQMGQEVILRCVPISNHLYFYWYRQILGQKVEFLVSFYNNEISEKSEIFDDQFSVERPDGSNFTLKIRSTKLEDSAMYFCASRPWLAVTYEQYFGPGTRLTVT.

The gene calls are TRBV6-1 and TRBJ2-4; possibly TRBD1 for D (6 bases). V lost 2 bases and J lost 11, with 16 bases in between. The CDR3 has 14 residues. Germline CDR1 and CDR2: MNHNS and SASEGT. For the CDR3, the DNA is TGTGCCAGCAGTGAAAATTGGGGGCGTAACGTTCAGTACTTC. Translation: CASSENWGRNVQYF.

This clonotype showed up just a few times. CDR3 sequence: CSASVRGGVNYGYTF. The CDR3 nucleotides read TGCAGTGCTAGCGTTAGAGGGGGGGTTAACTATGGCTACACCTTC. The chain uses TRBV20-1 and TRBJ1-2, with D possibly being TRBD1 (6 bases). Trimming shortened V by 3 bases and J by 1 base, and 15 bases separated the two germline ends. The CDR3 has 15 amino acids. CDR1 and CDR2 (germline): DFQATT, SNEGSKA (reference sequence).

This clonotype was recorded a few times. The CDR3 region has the DNA TGTGCCAGCAGTTACTCCACCCTGAAGGTCGACGGCTACACCTTC. Translated: CASSYSTLKVDGYTF. This chain links TRBV6-2 or TRBV6-3 with TRBJ1-2; D uncertain. From germline, CDR1 is MNHEY and CDR2 SVGEGT. V was trimmed by 0 bases and J by 8 bases, leaving 16 bases between them. CDR3 size: 15 residues.

The chain employs TRBV7-3 and TRBJ2-1, with 11 bases aligning to TRBD2. This CDR3 region has 19 residues. V was pared by 0 bases and J by 0 bases, with 7 bases of the junction left unmatched. Germline V gene lookup returns CDR1 SGHTA and CDR2 FQGTGA. The CDR3 protein is CASSLTGTSGPSSYNEQFF. CDR3 DNA: TGTGCCAGCAGCTTAACGGGGACTAGCGGACCCAGCTCCTACAATGAGCAGTTCTTC.

This clonotype was found once. V and J are TRBV6-1 and TRBJ1-4; D not resolved. This CDR3 is 15 amino acids long. Deletions cut 6 bases from V and 4 bases from J, with 15 bases between. Germline CDR1 reads MNHNS; CDR2 reads SASEGT. CDR3 in DNA: TGTGCCAGCAGCCCGGTGGCAGCCCTTAATGAAAAACTGTTTTTT. Its translation is CASSPVAALNEKLFF.

This chain uses TRBV2 with TRBJ1-2, with D possibly being TRBD1 (6 bases). CDR1 is SNHLY, CDR2 FYNNEI, per germline. Trimming pared 1 base from V and 8 bases from J, leaving 14 bases between. The CDR3 runs to 14 residues. CDR3 in amino acids: CASSEGARGGGYTF. The CDR3 bases are TGTGCCAGCAGTGAAGGGGCCAGGGGCGGCGGCTACACCTTC.

This clonotype was detected a few times. The chain links TRBV24-1 to TRBJ2-1; a weak D match, TRBD1 (6 bases). Per germline, CDR1 KGHDR and CDR2 SFDVKD. Deletions cut 0 bases from V and 7 bases from J, with 9 bases between. This CDR3 has 14 amino acids. The CDR3 reads CATSDLQGTNEQFF. The CDR3, as DNA: TGTGCCACCAGTGATTTGCAAGGGACAAATGAGCAGTTCTTC.

This clonotype was counted a single time. The V call is TRBV18, the J call TRBJ1-4, with 7 bases that match TRBD1. CDR3 length: 18 residues. Germline CDR1 reads KGHSH; CDR2 reads LQKENI. J lost 0 bases, V lost 4 bases, and 11 bases had no gene match. The CDR3 is CASSRPAGQAATNEKLFF. The CDR3 nucleotides are TGTGCCAGCTCACGCCCCGCAGGACAGGCAGCAACTAATGAAAAACTGTTTTTT.

This CDR3 is CASENEKLFF. CDR3 DNA sequence: TGTGCCAGTGAAAATGAAAAACTGTTTTTT. The V and J genes are TRBV6-1 and TRBJ1-4; D is unclear. Germline V gene data show CDR1 as MNHNS and CDR2 as SASEGT. V dropped 9 bases and J dropped 5 bases, with 4 bases sitting between them. The CDR3 totals 10 residues.